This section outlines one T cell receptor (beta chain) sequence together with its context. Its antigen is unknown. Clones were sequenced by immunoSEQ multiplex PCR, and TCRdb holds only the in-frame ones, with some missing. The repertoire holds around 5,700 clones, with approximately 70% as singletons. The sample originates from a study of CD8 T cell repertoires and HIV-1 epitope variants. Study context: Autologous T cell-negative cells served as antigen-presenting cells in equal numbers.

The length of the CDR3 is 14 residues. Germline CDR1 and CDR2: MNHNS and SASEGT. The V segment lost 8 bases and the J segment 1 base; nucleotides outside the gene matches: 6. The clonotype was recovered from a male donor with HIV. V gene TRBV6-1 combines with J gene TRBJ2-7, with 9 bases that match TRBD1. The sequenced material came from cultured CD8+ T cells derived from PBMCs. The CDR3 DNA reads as TGTGCCAGCCCTGACGGGACAGGGTCCTACGAGCAGTACTTC. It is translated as CASPDGTGSYEQYF.